This is a list of T cell receptor beta chains from one sample in a study of T cells in Graves' hyperthyroidism and ophthalmopathy. TCRdb redid the calling of the multiplex PCR reads with MiXCR, one entry per CDR3 protein. The sample lists roughly 500,000 distinct CDR3 sequences, more than 45% occurring once. The sample taken for sequencing was peripheral blood or thyroid tissue (not recorded which). The receptors were gathered from an adult woman with Graves' disease, either hyperthyroidism or ophthalmopathy (not recorded which). CDR3s include the opening cysteine and the closing phenylalanine or tryptophan. The order of the fields is D gene, J gene, V gene, clone size, CDR3 protein, CDR3 DNA. A D gene is named only where the DNA matches it firmly. Rows give clone size only sometimes, using once, few, many, or a class for an expanded clone.

>TRBD1|TRBJ1-1|TRBV20-1|NA
CSARVTGLTNTEAFF
TGCAGTGCTAGAGTGACAGGGCTTACGAACACTGAAGCTTTCTTT
>NA|TRBJ2-1|TRBV29-1|NA
CSVQTSPSYNEQFF
TGCAGCGTTCAGACTAGTCCTTCCTACAATGAGCAGTTCTTC
>NA|TRBJ2-1|TRBV2|NA
CASSDRGPEQFF
TGTGCCAGCAGTGATAGAGGTCCTGAGCAGTTCTTC
>NA|TRBJ2-5|TRBV6-1|NA
CASSTLFQGTQETQYF
TGTGCCAGCAGTACCCTCTTTCAAGGGACACAAGAGACCCAGTACTTC
>TRBD1|TRBJ2-7|TRBV30|NA
CAWSGTAHYEQYF
TGTGCCTGGAGCGGGACAGCCCACTACGAGCAGTACTTC
>NA|TRBJ1-1|TRBV7-3|many
CASSLAGTANTEAFF
TGTGCCAGCAGCTTAGCCGGGACGGCGAACACTGAAGCTTTCTTT
>NA|TRBJ1-2|TRBV20-1|once
CSAVREFYGYTF
TGCAGTGCTGTCCGAGAATTCTATGGCTACACCTTC
>NA|TRBJ1-1|TRBV5-1|few
CASSLAAAGKEAFF
TGCGCCAGCAGCTTGGCCGCGGCGGGTAAGGAAGCTTTCTTT
>TRBD1|TRBJ2-7|TRBV28|many
CASSRQGTNEQYF
TGTGCCAGCTCGCGACAGGGAACGAACGAGCAGTACTTC
>NA|TRBJ1-2|TRBV7-3|NA
CASSSITNSYGYTF
TGTGCCAGCAGCTCGATTACCAACAGCTATGGCTACACCTTC
>TRBD2|TRBJ2-2|TRBV5-1|many
CASSVGLAGGAQSGELFF
TGCGCCAGCAGCGTGGGGCTAGCGGGAGGCGCGCAGAGCGGGGAGCTGTTTTTT
>NA|TRBJ1-2|TRBV12-3/TRBV12-4|many
CASSPNVEGYTF
TGTGCCAGCAGCCCTAACGTGGAGGGCTACACCTTC
>NA|TRBJ1-2|TRBV29-1|NA
CSVDEGRDYGYTF
TGCAGCGTTGATGAGGGCAGAGACTATGGCTACACCTTC
>NA|TRBJ2-2|TRBV20-1|few
CSARGQVTGELFF
TGCAGTGCCCGAGGGCAAGTCACTGGGGAGCTGTTTTTT
>NA|TRBJ1-3|TRBV4-1|many
CASSQPGRSKGNTIYF
TGCGCCAGCAGCCAACCAGGGCGATCGAAAGGAAACACCATATATTTT
>NA|TRBJ1-1|TRBV6-5|many
CASSYGGGVMNTEAFF
TGTGCCAGCAGTTACGGGGGGGGGGTTATGAACACTGAAGCTTTCTTT
>NA|TRBJ2-7|TRBV19|few
CASGTTAEQYF
TGTGCCAGTGGGACGACAGCCGAGCAGTACTTC
>NA|TRBJ1-2|TRBV19|once
CASSIDSGYGYTF
TGTGCCAGTAGTATCGACAGCGGATATGGCTACACCTTC
>TRBD1|TRBJ1-2|TRBV6-6|NA
CASRGTGAYGYTF
TGTGCCAGCAGGGGGACAGGGGCGTATGGCTACACCTTC
>TRBD1|TRBJ1-4|TRBV15|NA
CATSYRQGGEKLFF
TGTGCCACCAGCTACAGACAGGGAGGAGAAAAACTGTTTTTT
>NA|TRBJ1-5|TRBV10-3|NA
CAISEFAGGANQPQHF
TGTGCCATCAGTGAGTTCGCAGGAGGGGCCAATCAGCCCCAGCATTTT
>NA|TRBJ1-1|TRBV3-1|few
CASSQGIGGTEAFF
TGTGCCAGCAGCCAAGGAATAGGAGGTACTGAAGCTTTCTTT
>NA|TRBJ1-6|TRBV2|NA
CASSTITGRNSPLHF
TGTGCCAGCAGCACAATAACAGGGCGTAATTCACCCCTCCACTTT
>TRBD1|TRBJ1-6|TRBV12-3/TRBV12-4|NA
CASSITGGDSPLHF
TGTGCCAGCAGCATAACAGGGGGCGATTCACCCCTCCACTTT
>NA|TRBJ2-3|TRBV11-3|NA
CASSFYKFSTDTQYF
TGTGCCAGCAGCTTCTACAAGTTTAGCACAGATACGCAGTATTTT
>NA|TRBJ1-2|TRBV7-9|NA
CTSSLADTGNVVGYTF
TGTACCAGCAGCCTAGCGGACACCGGGAACGTAGTCGGCTACACCTTC
>TRBD1|TRBJ2-7|TRBV5-8|many
CASSYTGTDNYEQYF
TGTGCCAGCAGCTACACCGGGACAGATAACTACGAGCAGTACTTC
>TRBD1|TRBJ1-5|TRBV7-2|many
CASSLALAGGFSNQPQHF
TGTGCCAGCAGCTTAGCGCTGGCAGGGGGTTTTAGCAATCAGCCCCAGCATTTT
>TRBD1|TRBJ1-2|TRBV4-1|NA
CASSLDRGLTNYGYTF
TGCGCCAGCAGCCTGGACAGGGGTTTAACTAACTATGGCTACACCTTC
>NA|TRBJ1-5|TRBV2|NA
CASRREEYFGTQHF
TGTGCCAGCAGGCGGGAGGAGTACTTCGGGACCCAGCATTTT
>NA|TRBJ1-1|TRBV5-1|many
CASSPHFRDTVNTEAFF
TGCGCCAGCAGCCCACACTTCAGGGACACAGTGAACACTGAAGCTTTCTTT
>TRBD2|TRBJ2-3|TRBV2|few
CASSERTSGRADTQYF
TGTGCCAGCAGTGAAAGGACTAGCGGGAGGGCAGATACGCAGTATTTT
>NA|TRBJ1-1|TRBV19|NA
CASKFGGPEAFF
TGTGCCAGTAAATTCGGAGGGCCTGAAGCTTTCTTT
>TRBD1|TRBJ1-6|TRBV5-4|NA
CASSYRGHSPLHF
TGTGCCAGCAGCTACAGGGGGCATTCACCCCTCCACTTT
>NA|TRBJ2-5|TRBV7-2|NA
CASSLGQAFLETQYF
TGTGCCAGCAGCTTAGGTCAGGCCTTCCTGGAGACCCAGTACTTC
>NA|TRBJ2-3|TRBV20-1|NA
CSATRLPNGPTGQYF
TGCAGTGCTACGCGCTTACCAAACGGACCCACGGGGCAGTATTTT
>NA|TRBJ2-2|TRBV20-1|many
CSARLDTGELFF
TGCAGTGCTAGACTGGACACCGGGGAGCTGTTTTTT
>TRBD1|TRBJ1-4|TRBV29-1|NA
CRRETGGTEKLFF
TGCAGGCGCGAGACAGGGGGCACGGAAAAACTGTTTTTT
>NA|TRBJ2-5|TRBV14|many
CASSQQGRIQETQYF
TGTGCCAGCAGCCAACAGGGACGGATCCAAGAGACCCAGTACTTC
>NA|TRBJ1-5|TRBV12-3/TRBV12-4|NA
CASSLRSGQPQHF
TGTGCCAGCAGTTTACGGAGCGGGCAGCCCCAGCATTTT
>NA|TRBJ2-7|TRBV15|NA
CATSNGDAFYEQYF
TGTGCCACCAGCAACGGGGACGCCTTCTACGAGCAGTACTTC
>TRBD1|TRBJ1-6|TRBV2|NA
CASSQGALSSPLHF
TGTGCCAGCAGCCAGGGGGCGCTTAGCTCACCCCTCCACTTT
>TRBD1|TRBJ2-5|TRBV7-3|once
CASISWDRNQMETQYF
TGTGCCAGCATTTCTTGGGACAGGAACCAGATGGAGACCCAGTACTTC
>NA|TRBJ1-2|TRBV7-2|once
CASSSLGGVGYTF
TGTGCCAGCAGCTCCCTCGGGGGTGTTGGCTACACCTTC
>NA|TRBJ2-5|TRBV10-2|NA
CASLMGLGEQETQYF
TGCGCCAGCCTCATGGGGCTAGGGGAACAGGAGACCCAGTACTTC